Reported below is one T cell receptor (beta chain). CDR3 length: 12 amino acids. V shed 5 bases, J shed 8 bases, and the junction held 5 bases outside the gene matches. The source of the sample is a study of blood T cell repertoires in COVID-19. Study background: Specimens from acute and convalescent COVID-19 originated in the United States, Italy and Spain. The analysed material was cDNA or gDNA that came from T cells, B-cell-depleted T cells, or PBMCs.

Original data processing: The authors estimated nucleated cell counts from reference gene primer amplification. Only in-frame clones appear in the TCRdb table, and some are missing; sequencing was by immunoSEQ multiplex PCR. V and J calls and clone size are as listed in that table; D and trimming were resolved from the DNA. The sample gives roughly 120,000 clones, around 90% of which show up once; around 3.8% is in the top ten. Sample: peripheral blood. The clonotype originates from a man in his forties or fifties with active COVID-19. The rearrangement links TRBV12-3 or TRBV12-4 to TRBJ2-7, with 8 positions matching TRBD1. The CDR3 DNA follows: TGTGCCAGCAGTAGCCGGACAGGGAAGCAGTACGTC. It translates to CASSSRTGKQYV.